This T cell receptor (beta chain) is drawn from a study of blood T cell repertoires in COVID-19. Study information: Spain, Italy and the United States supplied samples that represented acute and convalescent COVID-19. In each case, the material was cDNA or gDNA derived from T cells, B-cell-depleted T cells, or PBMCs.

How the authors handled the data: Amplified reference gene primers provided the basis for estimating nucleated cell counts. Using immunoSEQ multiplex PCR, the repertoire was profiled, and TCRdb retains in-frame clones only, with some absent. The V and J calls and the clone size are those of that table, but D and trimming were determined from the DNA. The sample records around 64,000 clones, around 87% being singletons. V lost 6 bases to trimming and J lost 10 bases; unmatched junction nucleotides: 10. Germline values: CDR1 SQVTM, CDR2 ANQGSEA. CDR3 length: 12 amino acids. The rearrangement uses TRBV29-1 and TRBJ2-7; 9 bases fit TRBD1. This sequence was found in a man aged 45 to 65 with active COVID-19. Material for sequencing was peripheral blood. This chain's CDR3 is CSVGRTGEGQYF. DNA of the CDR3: TGCAGCGTGGGAAGGACAGGGGAGGGACAGTACTTC.